This TCR beta chain was recorded in a study of cytomegalovirus exposure and HLA in healthy donors. Overall study results and limits: TCR beta sequences reportedly predicted the HLA-A and HLA-B alleles of most subjects accurately. Presence/absence analyses assumed roughly uniform sequencing depth across donors.

60 Vbeta and 13 Jbeta primers were used in PCR. Method: immunoSEQ multiplex PCR; TCRdb's copy keeps in-frame clones and lacks some. Here the sample spans some 130,000 clones, about 80% being singletons. This clone was found once. Its specificity is not known. The CDR3 has 17 residues. The V and J ends lost 3 bases and 9 bases, in that order; junction bases with no gene match: 17. Germline V CDR1 and CDR2: MNHEY, SMNVEV (reference sequence). The receptor was derived from a young man in good health and CMV-seronegative. Sequences were obtained from PBMCs. This sequence joins TRBV27 and TRBJ2-1; 7 bases line up with TRBD2. CDR3 region: CASSFSLVAGNTREQFF. The CDR3 DNA follows: TGTGCCAGCAGTTTTTCATTGGTAGCGGGCAATACACGTGAGCAGTTCTTC.